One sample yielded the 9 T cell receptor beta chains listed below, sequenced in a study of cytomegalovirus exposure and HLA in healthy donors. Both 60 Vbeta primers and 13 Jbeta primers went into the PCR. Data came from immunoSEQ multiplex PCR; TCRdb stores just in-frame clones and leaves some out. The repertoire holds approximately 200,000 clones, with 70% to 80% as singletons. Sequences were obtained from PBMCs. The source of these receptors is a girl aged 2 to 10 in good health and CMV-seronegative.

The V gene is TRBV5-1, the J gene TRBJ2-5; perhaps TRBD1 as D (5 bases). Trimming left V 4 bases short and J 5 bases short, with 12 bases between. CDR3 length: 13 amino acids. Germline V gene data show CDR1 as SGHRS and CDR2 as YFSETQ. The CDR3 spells CASSPDSVETQYF. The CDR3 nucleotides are TGCGCCAGCAGCCCCGACAGCGTCGAGACCCAGTACTTC.

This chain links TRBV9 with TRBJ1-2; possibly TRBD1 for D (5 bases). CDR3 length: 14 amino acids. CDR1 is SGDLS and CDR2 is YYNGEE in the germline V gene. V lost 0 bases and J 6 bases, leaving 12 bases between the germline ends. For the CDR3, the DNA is TGTGCCAGCAGCGTAGAAGGGCAGGGCCATGGCTACACCTTC. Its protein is CASSVEGQGHGYTF.

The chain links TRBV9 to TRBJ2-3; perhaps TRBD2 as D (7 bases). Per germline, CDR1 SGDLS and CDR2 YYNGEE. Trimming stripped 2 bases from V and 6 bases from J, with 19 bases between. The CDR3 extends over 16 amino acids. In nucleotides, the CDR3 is TGTGCCAGCAGCGTCGGGGGGAGCACAGGGACCGATACGCAGTATTTT. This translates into CASSVGGSTGTDTQYF. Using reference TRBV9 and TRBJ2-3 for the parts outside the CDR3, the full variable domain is DSGVTQTPKHLITATGQRVTLRCSPRSGDLSVYWYQQSLDQGLQFLIQYYNGEERAKGNILERFSAQQFPDLHSELNLSSLELGDSALYFCASSVGGSTGTDTQYFGPGTRLTVL.

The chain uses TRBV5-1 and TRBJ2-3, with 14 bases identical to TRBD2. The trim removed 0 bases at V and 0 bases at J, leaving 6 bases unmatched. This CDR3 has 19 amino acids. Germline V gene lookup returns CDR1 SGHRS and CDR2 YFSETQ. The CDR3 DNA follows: TGCGCCAGCAGCTTGGCCGGGACTAGCGGGAGCGGGAGCACAGATACGCAGTATTTT. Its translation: CASSLAGTSGSGSTDTQYF.

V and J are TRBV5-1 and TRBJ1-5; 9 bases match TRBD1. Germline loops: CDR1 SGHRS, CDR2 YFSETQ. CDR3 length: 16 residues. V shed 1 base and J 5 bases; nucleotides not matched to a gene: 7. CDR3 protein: CASSLNPGQGHQPQHF. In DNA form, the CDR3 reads TGCGCCAGCAGCTTGAATCCGGGACAGGGCCATCAGCCCCAGCATTTT.

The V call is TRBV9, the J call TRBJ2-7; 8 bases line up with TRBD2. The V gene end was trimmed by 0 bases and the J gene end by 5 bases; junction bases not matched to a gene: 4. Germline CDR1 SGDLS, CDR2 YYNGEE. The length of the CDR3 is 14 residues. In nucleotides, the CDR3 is TGTGCCAGCAGCGTAGGCCCCGGGGGGGACGAGCAGTACTTC. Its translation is CASSVGPGGDEQYF.

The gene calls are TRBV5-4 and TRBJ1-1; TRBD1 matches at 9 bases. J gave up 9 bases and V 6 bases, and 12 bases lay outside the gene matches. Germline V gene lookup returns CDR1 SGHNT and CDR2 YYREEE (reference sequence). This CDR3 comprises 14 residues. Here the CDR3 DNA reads TGTGCCAGCACTCCCGGGACAGGGTCCTCAAAAGCTTTCTTT. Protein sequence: CASTPGTGSSKAFF.

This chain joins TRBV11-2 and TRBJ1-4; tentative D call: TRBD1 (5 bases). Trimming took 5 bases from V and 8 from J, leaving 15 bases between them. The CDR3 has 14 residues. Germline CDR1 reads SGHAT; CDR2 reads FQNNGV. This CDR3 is CASSLWREGEKLFF. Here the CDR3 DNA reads TGTGCCAGCAGCCTCTGGCGGGAGGGGGAAAAACTGTTTTTT.

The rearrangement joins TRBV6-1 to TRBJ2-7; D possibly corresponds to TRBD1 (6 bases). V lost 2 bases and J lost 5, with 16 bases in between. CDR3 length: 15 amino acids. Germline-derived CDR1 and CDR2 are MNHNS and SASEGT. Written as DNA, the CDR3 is TGTGCCAGCAGTGAATATAACAGGGCAACGGACGAGCAGTACTTC. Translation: CASSEYNRATDEQYF.